This T cell receptor beta chain was captured in a study of cytomegalovirus exposure and HLA in healthy donors. Looking at the study overall: Among about 179 million T cells, an earlier analysis found roughly 120 million unique TCR beta sequences. Study observations and caveats: Researchers had no immune exposure information except CMV serostatus available. Equally common other TCR beta chains were less clonally expanded than HLA-associated ones, a later analysis found.

Turning to this clone: Its antigen is as yet unknown.

V was shortened by 1 base and J by 3 bases, with 7 bases between the two germline ends. Per germline, CDR1 SGHTA and CDR2 FQGNSA. This CDR3 is 13 amino acids long. Vbeta (60) and Jbeta (13) primers were used in the PCR. Method: immunoSEQ multiplex PCR; TCRdb's copy keeps in-frame clones and lacks some. The sample has roughly 99,000 clones, roughly 70% seen once. This receptor was identified in a woman in her thirties or forties in good health and CMV-seropositive. Sequencing used PBMCs. The chain couples TRBV7-2 to TRBJ2-7; D call uncertain. The CDR3 region has the DNA TGTGCCAGCAGCTTAGAACGGTACTACGAGCAGTACTTC. This translates into CASSLERYYEQYF.